This T cell receptor (beta chain) was identified in a study of post-analysis software for immune sequencing data. Looking at the study overall: Several disease courses (relapsing-remitting, secondary progressive and progressive-relapsing) of multiple sclerosis were included. Points from the study as a whole: F measure clustering grouped samples strongly by preparation batch. Controls showed lower frequencies than patients for roughly five TRBV segments, and TRBV5-6, TRBV5-1 and TRBV20-1 were among these. Multiple sclerosis patients showed significantly lower normalized Chao1 diversity than controls did.

TCR beta libraries were prepared from cDNA with unique molecular identifiers. Input of roughly 0.95 to 10 million T cells yielded hundreds of thousands of cDNA molecules. TCRdb redid the calling of the PCR reads with MiXCR, one entry per CDR3 protein. The sample includes 350,000 to 450,000 distinct CDR3 sequences, less than 40% of them seen just once. Regarding this clonotype: Its antigen is not known.

V lost 5 bases to trimming and J lost 0 bases, with 8 bases between them. The CDR3 is made up of 13 amino acids. CDR1 and CDR2 from the germline V gene are SGHAT and FQNNGV. Sequenced input: blood. The V gene is TRBV11-2, the J gene TRBJ2-7; D gene uncertain. The TCR comes from a girl under 18 with multiple sclerosis. CDR3 coding DNA: TGTGCCAGCAGCCCTGTGGTCTCCTACGAGCAGTACTTC. Translated: CASSPVVSYEQYF. Drawing the rest from reference TRBV11-2 and TRBJ2-7, the complete variable domain is EAGVAQSPRYKIIEKRQSVAFWCNPISGHATLYWYQQILGQGPKLLIQFQNNGVVDDSQLPKDRFSAERLKGVDSTLKIQPAKLEDSAVYLCASSPVVSYEQYFGPGTRLTVT.